These 28 T cell receptor beta chains were sequenced from one sample in a study of T cell responses to AZD1222 COVID-19 vaccine. Produced via immunoSEQ multiplex PCR; TCRdb's table is partial and in-frame only. The table lists roughly 190,000 clones, approximately 91% of them singletons. The sequenced sample was peripheral blood, obtained 28 days after the second AZD1222 dose. These receptors originate from an adult who received the AZD1222 COVID-19 vaccine.

The CDR3 spells CARNRVTTIYF. CDR3 nucleotide sequence: TGTGCCAGAAACAGGGTTACCACCATATATTTT. The chain recombines TRBV28 with TRBJ1-3, with D possibly matching TRBD1 (6 bases). V was shortened by 9 bases and J by 9 bases, with 12 bases between the two germline ends. This CDR3 comprises 11 residues. From germline, CDR1 is MDHEN and CDR2 SYDVKM.

CDR3 loop: CASSFLGLANTEAFF. The CDR3 bases are TGTGCCAGCAGCTTTCTGGGACTGGCGAACACTGAAGCTTTCTTT. This chain joins TRBV9 and TRBJ1-1, with D perhaps TRBD1 (5 bases). The CDR3 is 15 residues long. The germline CDR1 and CDR2 sequences are SGDLS and YYNGEE. The ends were cut back, 4 bases at V and 1 base at J, with 14 bases in the middle.

This chain joins TRBV2 and TRBJ1-2, with 10 bases lining up with TRBD1. The CDR3 sequence is 13 residues long. In germline, CDR1 is SNHLY, CDR2 FYNNEI. Unmatched junction bases numbered 8, after V lost 8 bases and J lost 8 bases. This chain's CDR3 is CASLRQGAGGYTF. Written as DNA, the CDR3 is TGTGCCAGCCTAAGACAGGGGGCGGGCGGCTACACCTTC. Together with reference TRBV2 and TRBJ1-2, the CDR3 gives the full variable domain: EPEVTQTPSHQVTQMGQEVILRCVPISNHLYFYWYRQILGQKVEFLVSFYNNEISEKSEIFDDQFSVERPDGSNFTLKIRSTKLEDSAMYFCASLRQGAGGYTFGSGTRLTVV.

The V and J genes are TRBV20-1 and TRBJ1-4; D gene ambiguous. Trimming took off 3 bases at V and 0 bases at J, with 11 bases between the two ends. This CDR3 has 15 amino acids. Germline V gene lookup returns CDR1 DFQATT and CDR2 SNEGSKA (reference sequence). CDR3 nucleotides: TGCAGTGCTAGTGACACTTTGGCAACTAATGAAAAACTGTTTTTT. This codes for CSASDTLATNEKLFF.

The chain couples TRBV27 to TRBJ2-5; no clear D gene. Germline V gives CDR1 MNHEY, CDR2 SMNVEV (reference sequence). V gave up 4 bases and J gave up 4 bases, with 16 bases separating them. CDR3 length: 15 amino acids. CDR3: CASSSPGSAVETQYF. For the CDR3, the DNA is TGTGCCAGCAGTTCTCCTGGGTCCGCGGTAGAGACCCAGTACTTC.

The gene calls are TRBV5-4 and TRBJ1-3, with 9 bases lining up with TRBD1. CDR3 length: 17 amino acids. Germline V lookup: CDR1 SGHNT, CDR2 YYREEE (reference sequence). The trim removed 0 bases at V and 2 bases at J, leaving 6 bases unmatched. CDR3 nucleotide sequence: TGTGCCAGCAGCTTGGCCGGGACAGGGACAGCTGGAAACACCATATATTTT. It translates to CASSLAGTGTAGNTIYF.

The CDR3 bases are TGTGCCAGCAGCAAGACACAGACAGGGGGCAGGGAAAAACTGTTTTTT. It codes for CASSKTQTGGREKLFF. This chain joins TRBV5-5 and TRBJ1-4, with 10 bases identical to TRBD1. V lost 4 bases and J lost 8; bases outside the gene matches: 11. The CDR3 is 16 residues long. CDR1 is SGHKS and CDR2 is YYEKEE in the germline V gene (reference sequence).

The chain's CDR3 is CASSSRGSGETQYF. CDR3 sequence (DNA): TGTGCCAGCAGTTCCCGGGGTAGCGGAGAGACCCAGTACTTC. The gene calls are TRBV6-2 or TRBV6-3 and TRBJ2-5; perhaps TRBD2 as D (6 bases). The CDR3 has 14 amino acids. Germline CDR1 MNHEY, CDR2 SVGEGT. Between the trimmed V and J ends, which lost 4 bases and 4 bases, there was a span of 13 bases.

J is TRBJ2-7 and V is TRBV19; 9 bases are shared with TRBD2. From germline, CDR1 is LNHDA and CDR2 SQIVND (reference sequence). The CDR3 is 15 residues long. The junction had 5 bases not matched to a gene; V was cut back by 3 bases and J by 2 bases. DNA for the CDR3: TGTGCCAGTAGTATCCAGCTAGCGGGGCCCTACGAGCAGTACTTC. The encoded protein is CASSIQLAGPYEQYF.

This clone was recorded once. This rearrangement joins TRBV24-1 to TRBJ1-2, with 9 nucleotides matching TRBD1. The CDR3 is made up of 16 amino acids. V lost 4 bases and J lost 2; bases outside the gene matches: 7. Germline V gene lookup returns CDR1 KGHDR and CDR2 SFDVKD. Here the CDR3 DNA reads TGTGCCACCAGTGACCCATCCGGACAGGGGAACTATGGCTACACCTTC. This encodes CATSDPSGQGNYGYTF.

CDR3 sequence: CASSSTGGSTDTQYF. The CDR3, as DNA: TGTGCCAGCAGCTCGACAGGGGGTAGCACAGATACGCAGTATTTT. This rearrangement joins TRBV5-5 to TRBJ2-3; 9 bases agree with TRBD1. This CDR3 comprises 15 residues. V trimming: 3 bases; J trimming: 0 bases; junction bases outside the gene matches: 2. Germline V gives CDR1 SGHKS, CDR2 YYEKEE (reference sequence).

The chain employs TRBV28 and TRBJ2-1, with 7 nucleotides matching TRBD2. The CDR3 runs to 17 residues. V trimming: 6 bases; J trimming: 4 bases; junction bases outside the gene matches: 15. Germline V gives CDR1 MDHEN, CDR2 SYDVKM. CDR3 nucleotide sequence: TGTGCCAGCAGATCCTTGGGGAGGGGACCCGGGTACAATGAGCAGTTCTTC. It yields the protein CASRSLGRGPGYNEQFF.

The chain recombines TRBV11-3 with TRBJ1-2; TRBD1 agrees at 7 bases. The CDR3 is 14 residues long. Germline CDR1 is SGHNT and CDR2 is YENEEA. The V segment lost 5 bases and the J segment 7 bases; nucleotides outside the gene matches: 10. CDR3 region: CASSASTGVGGYTF. The CDR3 DNA sequence: TGTGCCAGCAGCGCGTCAACAGGGGTCGGTGGCTACACCTTC. Looking up the rest from reference TRBV11-3 and TRBJ1-2 gives the full variable domain: EAGVVQSPRYKIIEKKQPVAFWCNPISGHNTLYWYLQNLGQGPELLIRYENEEAVDDSQLPKDRFSAERLKGVDSTLKIQPAELGDSAVYLCASSASTGVGGYTFGSGTRLTVV.

CDR3 nucleotide sequence: TGTGCCAGCAGCTTAATCAGGGGCGGAGGTTCTGGAAACACCATATATTTT. It codes for CASSLIRGGGSGNTIYF. This sequence joins TRBV7-9 and TRBJ1-3, with D possibly TRBD1 on 6 matching bases. Trimming stripped 2 bases from V and 1 base from J, with 15 bases between. The CDR3 covers 17 residues. Germline V lookup: CDR1 SEHNR, CDR2 FQNEAQ (reference sequence).

The V gene is TRBV6-5, the J gene TRBJ2-2; D is undetermined. Germline-derived CDR1 and CDR2 are MNHEY and SVGAGI. Deletions cut 0 bases from V and 6 bases from J, with 5 bases between. The CDR3 loop spans 13 amino acids. The CDR3 DNA reads as TGTGCCAGCAGTTACTCGTCACCCGGGGAGCTGTTTTTT. Protein: CASSYSSPGELFF.

The CDR3 protein is CASSILVAGRYEQYF. The DNA of the CDR3 is TGTGCCAGCAGTATTCTTGTAGCGGGAAGGTACGAGCAGTACTTC. The chain has TRBV6-6 and TRBJ2-7; 8 nucleotides line up with TRBD2. The germline V gene encodes CDR1 MNHNY and CDR2 SVGAGI (reference sequence). J was trimmed by 4 bases and V by 5 bases; bases with no gene match: 10. The CDR3 totals 15 residues.

The J gene is TRBJ1-1, the V gene TRBV28, with 10 bases lining up with TRBD1. J lost 5 bases, V lost 5 bases, and 8 bases had no gene match. This CDR3 has 15 residues. Germline V gene data show CDR1 as MDHEN and CDR2 as SYDVKM. This CDR3 is CASSLTGQGKTEAFF. In nucleotides, the CDR3 is TGTGCCAGCAGTCTGACGGGACAGGGGAAAACTGAAGCTTTCTTT.

The chain carries TRBV6-2 or TRBV6-3 and TRBJ2-1; 9 nucleotides line up with TRBD1. This CDR3 spans 14 amino acids. V was clipped by 5 bases and J by 5 bases; unmatched bases: 4. Per the germline V gene, CDR1 is MNHEY and CDR2 is SVGEGT. The CDR3 region has the DNA TGTGCCAGCAGTGGTAGGACAGGGGACAATGAGCAGTTCTTC. Translation: CASSGRTGDNEQFF.

This rearrangement joins TRBV13 to TRBJ1-6; 9 bases are shared with TRBD1. V lost 4 bases and J lost 7; bases outside the gene matches: 5. There are 15 residues in the CDR3. Germline CDR1 and CDR2: PRHDT and FYEKMQ (reference sequence). This CDR3 is CASSSYGQGNSPLHF. The CDR3 nucleotides read TGTGCCAGCAGCTCTTATGGACAGGGGAATTCACCCCTCCACTTT.

This chain joins TRBV6-5 and TRBJ2-5; D is ambiguous. The CDR3 runs 13 residues. Trimming shortened V by 6 bases and J by 1 base, and 9 bases separated the two germline ends. The germline V gene encodes CDR1 MNHEY and CDR2 SVGAGI. CDR3 amino acids: CASSKRIQETQYF. The CDR3 coding sequence is TGTGCCAGCAGCAAGCGAATCCAAGAGACCCAGTACTTC.

The rearrangement joins TRBV2 to TRBJ2-5; 11 bases are a match to TRBD2. The CDR3 loop spans 15 amino acids. Germline-derived CDR1 and CDR2 are SNHLY and FYNNEI. Trimming cost V 6 bases and J 0 bases; bases outside gene matches: 3. CDR3 region: CASRRGLADQETQYF. In DNA form, the CDR3 reads TGTGCCAGCAGACGGGGACTAGCGGACCAAGAGACCCAGTACTTC.

The rearrangement joins TRBV10-1 to TRBJ2-5, with TRBD2 identical over 9 bases. Germline CDR1 reads WNHNN; CDR2 reads SYGVQD (reference sequence). After removal of 1 base from V and 4 bases from J, the junction contained 7 bases not matched to a gene. The CDR3 has 16 residues. CDR3 in DNA: TGCGCCAGCAGTGAGTGGGGTAGCGGGAGCAGAGAGACCCAGTACTTC. Amino acids: CASSEWGSGSRETQYF.

V is TRBV3-1 (or the pseudogene TRBV3-2) and J is TRBJ1-5; D perhaps matches TRBD1 (5 bases). This CDR3 has 13 residues. The V and J ends lost 3 bases and 6 bases respectively, with 9 bases between them. CDR1 LGHDT and CDR2 YNNKEL come from the germline V gene (reference sequence). This CDR3 reads CASSQGGSQPQHF. CDR3 nucleotide sequence: TGTGCCAGCAGCCAGGGGGGGTCTCAGCCCCAGCATTTT.

This chain connects TRBV5-5 to TRBJ2-1, with TRBD2 matching 7 bases. The V segment lost 5 bases and the J segment 2 bases; nucleotides outside the gene matches: 7. The CDR3 sequence is 15 residues long. The germline V gene encodes CDR1 SGHKS and CDR2 YYEKEE (reference sequence). CDR3 DNA sequence: TGTGCCAGCAGTGAGGCGGGAGTCGCCTACAATGAGCAGTTCTTC. The encoded protein is CASSEAGVAYNEQFF.

The chain carries TRBV5-8 and TRBJ1-4; D gene ambiguous. CDR1 is SGHTS and CDR2 is YDEGEE in the germline V gene. Trimming shortened V by 3 bases and J by 2 bases, and 8 bases separated the two germline ends. The length of the CDR3 is 14 residues. The CDR3 loop is CASSWTVTNEKLFF. The CDR3 coding sequence is TGTGCCAGCAGCTGGACGGTTACTAATGAAAAACTGTTTTTT.

The rearrangement uses TRBV28 and TRBJ1-5; no reliable D call. Between the trimmed V and J ends, which lost 4 bases and 7 bases, there was a span of 11 bases. This CDR3 has 13 residues. Germline loops: CDR1 MDHEN, CDR2 SYDVKM. The CDR3 loop is CASSSYGGQPQHF. CDR3 bases: TGTGCCAGCAGTTCCTACGGTGGGCAGCCCCAGCATTTT.

This rearrangement joins TRBV5-1 to TRBJ2-3, with TRBD2 matching 12 bases. The length of the CDR3 is 19 residues. In germline, CDR1 is SGHRS, CDR2 YFSETQ. After removal of 0 bases from V and 1 base from J, the junction contained 9 bases not matched to a gene. The CDR3, as DNA: TGCGCCAGCAGCTTGGACCCTCTAGCGGGAGGGTACGGCACAGATACGCAGTATTTT. This translates into CASSLDPLAGGYGTDTQYF.

On this clone itself: Other DNA sequences in the sample encode the same CDR3. The genes are TRBV28 and TRBJ1-2; D remains ambiguous. The CDR3 contains 13 residues. CDR1 is MDHEN and CDR2 is SYDVKM in the germline V gene. V gave up 2 bases and J gave up 2 bases, with 6 bases separating them. The CDR3 here is CASSLQANYGYTF. Written as DNA, the CDR3 is TGTGCCAGCAGTTTACAGGCCAACTATGGCTACACCTTC.